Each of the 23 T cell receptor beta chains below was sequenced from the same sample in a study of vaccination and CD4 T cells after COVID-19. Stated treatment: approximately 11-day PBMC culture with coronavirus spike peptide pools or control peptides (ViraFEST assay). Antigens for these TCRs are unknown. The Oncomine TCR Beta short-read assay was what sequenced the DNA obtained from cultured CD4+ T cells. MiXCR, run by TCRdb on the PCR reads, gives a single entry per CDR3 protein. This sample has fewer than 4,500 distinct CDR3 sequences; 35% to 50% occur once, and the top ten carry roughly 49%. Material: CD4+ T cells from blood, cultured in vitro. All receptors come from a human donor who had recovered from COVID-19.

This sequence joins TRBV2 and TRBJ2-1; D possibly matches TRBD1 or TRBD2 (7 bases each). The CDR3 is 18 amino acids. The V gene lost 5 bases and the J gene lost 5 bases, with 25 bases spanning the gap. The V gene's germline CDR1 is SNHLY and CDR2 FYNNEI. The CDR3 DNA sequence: TGTGCCAGCAGTAGACAGGGAATGGGGCGGGGGATAAACAATGAGCAGTTCTTC. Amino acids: CASSRQGMGRGINNEQFF.

The DNA of the CDR3 is TGTGCCAGCAGTTTCTCTATCGATGGAGGACGGAACACTGAAGCTTTCTTT. This sequence encodes CASSFSIDGGRNTEAFF. The chain uses TRBV27 and TRBJ1-1, with unresolved D. Trimming removed 3 bases at V and 1 base at J, with 18 bases between. In germline, CDR1 is MNHEY, CDR2 SMNVEV (reference sequence). The CDR3 length is 17 residues.

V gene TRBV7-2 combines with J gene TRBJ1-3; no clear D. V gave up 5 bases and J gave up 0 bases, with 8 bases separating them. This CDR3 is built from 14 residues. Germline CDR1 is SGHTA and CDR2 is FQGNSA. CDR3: CASSEVSSGNTIYF. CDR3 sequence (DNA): TGTGCCAGCAGCGAGGTTAGCTCTGGAAACACCATATATTTT. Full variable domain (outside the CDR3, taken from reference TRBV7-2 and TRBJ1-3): GAGVSQSPSNKVTEKGKDVELRCDPISGHTALYWYRQSLGQGLEFLIYFQGNSAPDKSGLPSDRFSAERTGGSVSTLTIQRTQQEDSAVYLCASSEVSSGNTIYFGEGSWLTVV.

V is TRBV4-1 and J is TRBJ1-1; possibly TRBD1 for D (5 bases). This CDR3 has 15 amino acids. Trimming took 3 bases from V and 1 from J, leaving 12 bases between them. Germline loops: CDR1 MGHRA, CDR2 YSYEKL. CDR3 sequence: CASSHSGTANTEAFF. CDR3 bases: TGCGCCAGCAGCCACTCCGGGACGGCGAACACTGAAGCTTTCTTT.

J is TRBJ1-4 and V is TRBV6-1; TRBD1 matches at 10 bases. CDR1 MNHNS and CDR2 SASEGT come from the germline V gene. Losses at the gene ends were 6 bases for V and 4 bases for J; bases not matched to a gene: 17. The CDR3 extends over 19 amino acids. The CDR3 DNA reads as TGTGCCAGCAGACAACCGGGACAGGGGCCTCTTCAGGGTAATGAAAAACTGTTTTTT. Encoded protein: CASRQPGQGPLQGNEKLFF.

This CDR3 reads CASGDKNYGYTF. The CDR3, as DNA: TGTGCCAGCGGAGACAAGAACTATGGCTACACCTTC. V and J are TRBV2 and TRBJ1-2; D gene unclear. The CDR3 has 12 amino acids. Trimming stripped 8 bases from V and 2 bases from J, with 9 bases between. Germline-derived CDR1 and CDR2 are SNHLY and FYNNEI. Looking up the rest from reference TRBV2 and TRBJ1-2 gives the full variable domain: EPEVTQTPSHQVTQMGQEVILRCVPISNHLYFYWYRQILGQKVEFLVSFYNNEISEKSEIFDDQFSVERPDGSNFTLKIRSTKLEDSAMYFCASGDKNYGYTFGSGTRLTVV.

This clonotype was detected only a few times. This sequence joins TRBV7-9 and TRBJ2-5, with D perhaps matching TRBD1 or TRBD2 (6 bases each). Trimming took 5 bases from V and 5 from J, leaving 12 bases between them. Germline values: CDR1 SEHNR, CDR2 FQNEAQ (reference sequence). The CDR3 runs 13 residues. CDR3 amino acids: CASSRVGGETQYF. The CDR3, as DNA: TGTGCCAGCAGCCGAGTGGGGGGCGAGACCCAGTACTTC.

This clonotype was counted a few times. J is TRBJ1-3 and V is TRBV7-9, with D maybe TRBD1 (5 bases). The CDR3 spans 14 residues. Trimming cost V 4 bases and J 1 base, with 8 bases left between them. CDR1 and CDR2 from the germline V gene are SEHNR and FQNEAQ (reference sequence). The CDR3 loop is CASSSGGSGNTIYF. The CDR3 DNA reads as TGTGCCAGCAGCTCGGGGGGTTCTGGAAACACCATATATTTT.

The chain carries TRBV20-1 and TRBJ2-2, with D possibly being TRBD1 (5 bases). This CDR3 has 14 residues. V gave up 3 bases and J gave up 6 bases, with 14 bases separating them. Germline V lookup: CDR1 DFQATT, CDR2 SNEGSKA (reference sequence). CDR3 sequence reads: CSASKTGFPGELFF. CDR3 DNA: TGCAGTGCTAGTAAAACAGGATTTCCCGGGGAGCTGTTTTTT.

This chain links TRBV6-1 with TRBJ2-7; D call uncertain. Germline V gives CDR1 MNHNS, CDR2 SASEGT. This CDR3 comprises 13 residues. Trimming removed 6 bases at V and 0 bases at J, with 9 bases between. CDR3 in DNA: TGTGCCAGCAGCCTGTATAGCTCCTACGAGCAGTACTTC. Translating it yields CASSLYSSYEQYF.

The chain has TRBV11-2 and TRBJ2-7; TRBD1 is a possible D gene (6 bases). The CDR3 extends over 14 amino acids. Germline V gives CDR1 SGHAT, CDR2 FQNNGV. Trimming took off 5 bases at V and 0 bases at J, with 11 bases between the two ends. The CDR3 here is CASSGQIISYEQYF. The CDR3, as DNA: TGTGCCAGCAGCGGACAGATAATCTCCTACGAGCAGTACTTC.

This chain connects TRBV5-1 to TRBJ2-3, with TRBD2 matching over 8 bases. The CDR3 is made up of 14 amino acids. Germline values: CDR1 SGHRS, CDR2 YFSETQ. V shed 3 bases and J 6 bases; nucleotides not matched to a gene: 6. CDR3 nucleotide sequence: TGCGCCAGCAGCTCCCTAGCGGGTCCGGATACGCAGTATTTT. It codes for CASSSLAGPDTQYF.

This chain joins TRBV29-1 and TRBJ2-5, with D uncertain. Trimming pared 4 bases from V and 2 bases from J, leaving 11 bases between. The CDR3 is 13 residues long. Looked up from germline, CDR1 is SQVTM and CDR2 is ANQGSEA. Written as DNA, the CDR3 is TGCAGCGTTGTACGGTGGCAGCAAGAGACCCAGTACTTC. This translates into CSVVRWQQETQYF.

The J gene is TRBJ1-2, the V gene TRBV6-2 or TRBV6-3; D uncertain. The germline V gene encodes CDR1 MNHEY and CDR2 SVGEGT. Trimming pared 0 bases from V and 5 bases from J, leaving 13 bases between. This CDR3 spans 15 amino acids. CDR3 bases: TGTGCCAGCAGTTACTCTGCGCCTCGCAAGTATGGCTACACCTTC. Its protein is CASSYSAPRKYGYTF.

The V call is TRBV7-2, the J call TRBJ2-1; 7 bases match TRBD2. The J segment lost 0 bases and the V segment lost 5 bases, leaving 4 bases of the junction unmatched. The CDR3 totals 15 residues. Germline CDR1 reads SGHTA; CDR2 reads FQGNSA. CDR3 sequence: CASSKLARSYNEQFF. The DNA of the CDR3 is TGTGCCAGCAGCAAACTAGCGCGCTCCTACAATGAGCAGTTCTTC.

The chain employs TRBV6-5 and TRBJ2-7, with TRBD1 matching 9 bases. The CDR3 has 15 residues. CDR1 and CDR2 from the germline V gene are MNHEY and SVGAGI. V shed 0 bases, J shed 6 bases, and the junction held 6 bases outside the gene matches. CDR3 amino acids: CASSYSAGTGFEQYF. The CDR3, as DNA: TGTGCCAGCAGTTACTCGGCCGGGACAGGGTTCGAGCAGTACTTC.

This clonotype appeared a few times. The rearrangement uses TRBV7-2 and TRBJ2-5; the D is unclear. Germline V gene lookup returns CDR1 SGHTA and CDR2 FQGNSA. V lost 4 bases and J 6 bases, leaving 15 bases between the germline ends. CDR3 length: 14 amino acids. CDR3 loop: CASSSPTNLKTQYF. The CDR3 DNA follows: TGTGCCAGCAGCTCCCCGACAAATTTGAAGACCCAGTACTTC.

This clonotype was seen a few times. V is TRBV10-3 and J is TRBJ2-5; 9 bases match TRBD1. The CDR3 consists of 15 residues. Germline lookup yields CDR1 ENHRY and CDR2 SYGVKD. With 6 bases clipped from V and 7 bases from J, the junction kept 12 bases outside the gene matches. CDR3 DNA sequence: TGTGCCATCAGACCCGGGACAGGGAATTTCGGGACCCAGTACTTC. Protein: CAIRPGTGNFGTQYF.

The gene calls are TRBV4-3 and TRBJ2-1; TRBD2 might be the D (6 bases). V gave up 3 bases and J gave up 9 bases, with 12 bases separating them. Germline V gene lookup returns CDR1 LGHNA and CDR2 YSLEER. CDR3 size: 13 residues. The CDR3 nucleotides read TGCGCCAGCAGCCATCCGGGAGTGGGTGAGCAGTTCTTC. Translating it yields CASSHPGVGEQFF.

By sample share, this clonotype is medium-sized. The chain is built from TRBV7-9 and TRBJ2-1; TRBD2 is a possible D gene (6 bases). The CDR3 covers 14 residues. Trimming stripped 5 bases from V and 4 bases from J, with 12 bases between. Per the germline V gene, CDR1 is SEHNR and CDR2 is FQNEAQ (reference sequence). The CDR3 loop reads CASSAPGLYNEQFF. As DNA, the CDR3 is TGTGCCAGCAGCGCCCCGGGACTTTACAATGAGCAGTTCTTC. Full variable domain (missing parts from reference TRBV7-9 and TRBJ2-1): DTGVSQNPRHKITKRGQNVTFRCDPISEHNRLYWYRQTLGQGPEFLTYFQNEAQLEKSRLLSDRFSAERPKGSFSTLEIQRTEQGDSAMYLCASSAPGLYNEQFFGPGTRLTVL.

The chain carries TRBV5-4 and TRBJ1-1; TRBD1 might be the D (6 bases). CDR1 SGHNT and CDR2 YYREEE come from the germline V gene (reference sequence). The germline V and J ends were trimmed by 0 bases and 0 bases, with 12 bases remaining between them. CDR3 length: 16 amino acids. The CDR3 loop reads CASSLGRTGLNTEAFF. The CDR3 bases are TGTGCCAGCAGCTTGGGAAGAACAGGGTTGAACACTGAAGCTTTCTTT.

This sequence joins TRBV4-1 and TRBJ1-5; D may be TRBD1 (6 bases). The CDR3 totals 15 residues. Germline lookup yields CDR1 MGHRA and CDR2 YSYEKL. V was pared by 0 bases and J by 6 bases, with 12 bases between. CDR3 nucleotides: TGCGCCAGCAGCCAAGATCGGGGGGGGCGTCAGCCCCAGCATTTT. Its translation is CASSQDRGGRQPQHF.

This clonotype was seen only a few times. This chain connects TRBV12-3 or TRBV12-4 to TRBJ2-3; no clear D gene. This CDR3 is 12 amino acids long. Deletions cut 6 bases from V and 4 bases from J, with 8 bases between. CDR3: CASRRRSDTQYF. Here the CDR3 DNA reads TGTGCCAGCAGACGACGCTCAGATACGCAGTATTTT.